Below are 25 T cell receptor beta chains sequenced from a single sample in a study of blood T cells in healthy people across ages. The authors ran a second PCR of about 7 to 11 cycles using a sample-barcoded 5' primer and a J-beta primer mix. Each CDR3 protein is one row after TCRdb ran MiXCR on the 5' RACE reads. The data hold approximately 1,000,000 distinct CDR3 sequences, with less than 45% observed a single time. Material for sequencing was blood. These receptors came from a man aged 18 to 29 in good health.

The chain joins TRBV12-3 or TRBV12-4 to TRBJ2-1; D possibly corresponds to TRBD1 (6 bases). V lost 1 base to trimming and J lost 8 bases, with 18 bases between them. The CDR3 totals 16 residues. CDR3: CASSLGWNRAIDEQFF. The CDR3 DNA sequence: TGTGCCAGCAGTTTAGGATGGAACAGGGCTATCGATGAGCAGTTCTTC.

The chain has TRBV4-2 and TRBJ1-5; 9 positions match TRBD1. There are 16 residues in the CDR3. V shed 0 bases, J shed 1 base, and the junction held 1 base outside the gene matches. Germline V gene data show CDR1 as LGHNA and CDR2 as YNFKEQ. The CDR3: CASSQETGGSNQPQHF. CDR3 DNA: TGTGCCAGCAGCCAAGAGACAGGGGGAAGCAATCAGCCCCAGCATTTT.

This clonotype was detected only a few times. V is TRBV28 and J is TRBJ2-1; 9 bases fit TRBD2. The CDR3 is made up of 15 amino acids. The J segment lost 9 bases and the V segment lost 5 bases, leaving 11 bases of the junction unmatched. Germline CDR1 MDHEN, CDR2 SYDVKM. CDR3 DNA sequence: TGTGCCAGCAGTACAGGGGCTAGCGGGGTGGGTGAGCAGTTCTTC. It specifies CASSTGASGVGEQFF. Full variable domain (missing parts from reference TRBV28 and TRBJ2-1): DVKVTQSSRYLVKRTGEKVFLECVQDMDHENMFWYRQDPGLGLRLIYFSYDVKMKEKGDIPEGYSVSREKKERFSLILESASTNQTSMYLCASSTGASGVGEQFFGPGTRLTVL.

This rearrangement joins TRBV6-1 to TRBJ1-3; unclear D gene. The germline V gene encodes CDR1 MNHNS and CDR2 SASEGT. This CDR3 is 20 amino acids long. V lost 2 bases and J lost 3, with 26 bases in between. CDR3 amino acids: CASSEKWVSLKTGLGNTIYF. In nucleotides, the CDR3 is TGTGCCAGCAGTGAAAAGTGGGTTAGCCTAAAAACTGGACTTGGAAACACCATATATTTT.

The V and J genes are TRBV6-2 or TRBV6-3 and TRBJ2-5, with D tentatively TRBD1 (5 bases). Germline loops: CDR1 MNHEY, CDR2 SVGEGT. Trimming took off 3 bases at V and 0 bases at J, with 8 bases between the two ends. This CDR3 has 14 amino acids. This CDR3 reads CASSYLTDQETQYF. CDR3 in DNA: TGTGCCAGCAGTTATCTGACAGACCAAGAGACCCAGTACTTC.

CDR3 coding DNA: TGTGCCAGCAGCGTACAGGGGGCGATCGCAGATACGCAGTATTTT. It encodes CASSVQGAIADTQYF. This chain connects TRBV11-1 to TRBJ2-3; 9 positions match TRBD1. The germline V gene encodes CDR1 SGHAT and CDR2 FQDESV (reference sequence). V lost 5 bases, J lost 4 bases, and 7 bases stayed unmatched. The CDR3 has 15 residues.

This chain connects TRBV6-1 to TRBJ2-4; tentative D call: TRBD1 (5 bases). The V gene lost 10 bases and the J gene lost 8 bases, with 15 bases spanning the gap. CDR1 is MNHNS, CDR2 SASEGT, per germline. CDR3 length: 12 amino acids. CDR3 DNA sequence: TGTGCCACCAGGACAATAGGCGACATTCAGTACTTC. Amino acid sequence: CATRTIGDIQYF.

The V gene is TRBV6-5, the J gene TRBJ2-2; tentative D call: TRBD1 (5 bases). V dropped 0 bases and J dropped 4 bases, with 6 bases sitting between them. Per germline, CDR1 MNHEY and CDR2 SVGAGI. The CDR3 length is 14 residues. CDR3 in DNA: TGTGCCAGCAGTTACTCAGGGGTCACCGGGGAGCTGTTTTTT. Translated, it gives CASSYSGVTGELFF.

This clonotype was observed a few times. The chain links TRBV5-1 to TRBJ2-3; 14 nucleotides line up with TRBD2. CDR1 and CDR2 (germline): SGHRS, YFSETQ. The CDR3 is made up of 18 amino acids. V was clipped by 4 bases and J by 5 bases; unmatched bases: 12. The CDR3 DNA reads TGCGCCAGCAGCACCGGGACTAGCGGGGGCCGAAAACGAGATACGCAGTATTTT. This translates into CASSTGTSGGRKRDTQYF.

The V call is TRBV20-1, the J call TRBJ2-5; 10 bases line up with TRBD2. Germline-derived CDR1 and CDR2 are DFQATT and SNEGSKA (reference sequence). This CDR3 contains 16 residues. The V gene end was trimmed by 6 bases and the J gene end by 2 bases; junction bases not matched to a gene: 12. CDR3 amino acids: CSAEELLAGLQETQYF. As DNA, the CDR3 is TGCAGTGCCGAAGAATTACTAGCGGGGTTACAAGAGACCCAGTACTTC.

This clonotype was counted only a few times. The V gene is TRBV12-3 or TRBV12-4, the J gene TRBJ1-5, with 7 bases lining up with TRBD1. The CDR3 consists of 14 residues. The V segment lost 5 bases and the J segment 5 bases; nucleotides outside the gene matches: 6. CDR3 residues: CASSLGTVHQPQHF. Written as DNA, the CDR3 is TGTGCCAGCAGTCTCGGGACAGTTCATCAGCCCCAGCATTTT.

The CDR3 here is CASSYSAASGETDTQYF. The CDR3 bases are TGTGCCAGCAGTTACTCGGCGGCTAGCGGGGAAACAGATACGCAGTATTTT. The V and J genes are TRBV6-2 or TRBV6-3 and TRBJ2-3; 9 bases map to TRBD2. The CDR3 loop spans 17 amino acids. Germline-derived CDR1 and CDR2 are MNHEY and SVGEGT. V gave up 0 bases and J gave up 3 bases; unmatched junction bases: 7.

V gene TRBV11-2 combines with J gene TRBJ1-4; D call uncertain. Per the germline V gene, CDR1 is SGHAT and CDR2 is FQNNGV. The V end lost 5 bases, the J end lost 8 bases, and 18 bases lay between the germline ends. The CDR3 has 15 residues. CDR3 loop: CASSVGQLQREKLFF. CDR3 coding DNA: TGTGCCAGCAGCGTAGGCCAGCTCCAGCGGGAAAAACTGTTTTTT. Drawing the rest from reference TRBV11-2 and TRBJ1-4, the complete variable domain is EAGVAQSPRYKIIEKRQSVAFWCNPISGHATLYWYQQILGQGPKLLIQFQNNGVVDDSQLPKDRFSAERLKGVDSTLKIQPAKLEDSAVYLCASSVGQLQREKLFFGSGTQLSVL.

The chain carries TRBV4-2 and TRBJ2-1; D is ambiguous. Germline V lookup: CDR1 LGHNA, CDR2 YNFKEQ. With 6 bases removed from V and 5 bases from J, the gap between germline ends came to 17 bases. The CDR3 consists of 15 residues. The CDR3 DNA reads as TGTGCCAGCAGAAGTTCGAGCAATGACCACAATGAGCAGTTCTTC. Protein: CASRSSSNDHNEQFF.

This clonotype was recorded at least ten times. The chain employs TRBV5-1 and TRBJ2-1, with 11 bases identical to TRBD2. Germline loops: CDR1 SGHRS, CDR2 YFSETQ. Unmatched junction bases numbered 3, after V lost 3 bases and J lost 4 bases. This CDR3 region has 15 residues. This chain's CDR3 is CASSSGTSGYNEQFF. Written as DNA, the CDR3 is TGCGCCAGCAGCTCCGGGACTAGCGGTTACAATGAGCAGTTCTTC.

This rearrangement joins TRBV5-5 to TRBJ2-3, with D unclear. Trimming left V 2 bases short and J 2 bases short, with 9 bases between. The CDR3 totals 14 residues. From germline, CDR1 is SGHKS and CDR2 YYEKEE (reference sequence). CDR3 coding DNA: TGTGCCAGCAGCTTTATTTCGGACACAGATACGCAGTATTTT. Amino acid sequence: CASSFISDTDTQYF.

This clonotype was counted a few times. V is TRBV4-1 and J is TRBJ2-3; 10 bases are a match to TRBD2. The CDR3 covers 20 residues. Per the germline V gene, CDR1 is MGHRA and CDR2 is YSYEKL. V lost 3 bases and J lost 0; bases outside the gene matches: 15. This CDR3 is CASSHPKGASGGSSTDTQYF. The CDR3 bases are TGCGCCAGCAGCCATCCAAAGGGGGCTAGCGGGGGCTCTAGCACAGATACGCAGTATTTT.

A word on this clonotype: One end of the junction is discordant with germline, which a read error may explain. V is TRBV27 and J is TRBJ2-3; tentative D call: TRBD2 (5 bases). Germline values: CDR1 MNHEY, CDR2 SMNVEV (reference sequence). The CDR3 has 14 amino acids. The CDR3 coding sequence is TGTGCCAGCATTTCTAGCCTTAGCACAGATGCGCAGTATTTT. It encodes CASISSLSTDAQYF.

CDR3 DNA: TGTGCCAGCAGGTCACAGGGGGAGGGCTACACCTTC. Its translation is CASRSQGEGYTF. The chain links TRBV7-9 to TRBJ1-2; 8 bases agree with TRBD1. Germline values: CDR1 SEHNR, CDR2 FQNEAQ (reference sequence). V dropped 6 bases and J dropped 8; count of bases not matched to a gene: 5. This CDR3 spans 12 amino acids.

The chain couples TRBV12-3 or TRBV12-4 to TRBJ2-4; no clear D. The V and J ends lost 6 bases and 2 bases respectively, with 20 bases between them. There are 17 residues in the CDR3. The CDR3 protein is CASSPRVGKGTKNIQYF. The CDR3 DNA follows: TGTGCCAGCAGCCCAAGGGTGGGGAAAGGTACCAAAAACATTCAGTACTTC.

The DNA for the CDR3 is TGTGCCAGCAGCTTAGGCCCCCCGGGTACTTATGGCTACACCTTC. This sequence encodes CASSLGPPGTYGYTF. This chain uses TRBV7-2 with TRBJ1-2, with D uncertain. The CDR3 length is 15 residues. Germline loops: CDR1 SGHTA, CDR2 FQGNSA. V shed 1 base and J shed 5 bases, with 14 bases lying between them.

In the case of this clonotype: An end of the junction does not agree with germline; a read error may underlie this. The CDR3 spells CDSSATGYNEQFF. As DNA, the CDR3 is TGTGACAGCAGCGCCACGGGGTACAATGAGCAGTTCTTC. The rearrangement links TRBV9 to TRBJ2-1; possible D gene TRBD2, 5 bases. The CDR3 sequence is 13 residues long. Per the germline V gene, CDR1 is SGDLS and CDR2 is YYNGEE.

This clonotype was observed a handful of times. The chain carries TRBV12-3 or TRBV12-4 and TRBJ1-2, with TRBD1 matching 8 bases. The CDR3 contains 13 residues. Losses at the gene ends were 5 bases for V and 8 bases for J; bases not matched to a gene: 7. The CDR3 DNA is TGTGCCAGCAGTGGACAGGGAAGAAAAGGCTACACCTTC. It encodes CASSGQGRKGYTF.

This clonotype was seen a handful of times. This sequence joins TRBV2 and TRBJ1-5, with TRBD1 identical over 7 bases. The V segment lost 2 bases and the J segment 4 bases; nucleotides outside the gene matches: 5. Per germline, CDR1 SNHLY and CDR2 FYNNEI. This CDR3 spans 15 amino acids. The CDR3 is CASSEQGVVNQPQHF. The CDR3 nucleotides are TGTGCCAGCAGTGAACAGGGGGTTGTGAATCAGCCCCAGCATTTT.

J is TRBJ1-1 and V is TRBV7-2; D perhaps matches TRBD1 (5 bases). This CDR3 has 14 amino acids. Germline loops: CDR1 SGHTA, CDR2 FQGNSA. Trimming left V 10 bases short and J 2 bases short, with 17 bases between. This chain's CDR3 is CATPGGSGNTEAFF. DNA of the CDR3: TGTGCCACACCCGGGGGGAGCGGCAACACTGAAGCTTTCTTT.